This T cell receptor (beta chain) emerged from a study of blood T cell repertoires in COVID-19. The overall study: The United States, Italy and Spain were the sources of the acute and convalescent COVID-19 samples. The cDNA or gDNA used as material had been derived from T cells, B-cell-depleted T cells, or PBMCs.

Original processing methods: Quantification of nucleated cells was approximated via reference gene primer amplification. Method: immunoSEQ multiplex PCR; TCRdb's copy keeps in-frame clones and lacks some. V, J and clone size were drawn from that table, and D and trimming were deduced from the DNA. The sample has about 160,000 clones; approximately 81% are singletons. V lost 0 bases, J lost 0 bases, and 12 bases lay in between. The CDR3 covers 18 residues. Germline CDR1 ENHRY, CDR2 SYGVKD. The V call is TRBV10-3, the J call TRBJ2-6; TRBD1 might be the D (5 bases). The sequence was collected from a woman aged 80 or older with active or convalescent COVID-19. Material: peripheral blood. The CDR3 protein is CAISESAGISSGANVLTF. CDR3 DNA sequence: TGTGCCATCAGTGAGTCGGCAGGGATAAGCTCTGGGGCCAACGTCCTGACTTTC.